Presented here are 4 T cell receptor beta chains from one specimen sequenced in a study of T-cell reconstitution after alpha-beta-depleted transplantation in children. For TCRbeta, the library was prepared with unique molecular identifiers. TCRdb re-analysed the PCR reads in MiXCR, keeping a single row per CDR3 protein. The sample lists some 600,000 distinct CDR3 sequences; 13% were seen once. This specimen consisted of PBMCs, mostly from graft donor cells, obtained 360 days after TCRalphabeta/CD19-depleted stem cell transplant. The origin of the receptors is a male patient between 5 and 17 years old who had a stem cell transplant for acute myeloid leukemia, so the T cells may come from the graft donor.

This chain connects TRBV19 to TRBJ2-7; a possible D gene is TRBD1 (5 bases). Germline CDR1 reads LNHDA; CDR2 reads SQIVND (reference sequence). This CDR3 is built from 14 residues. Between the trimmed V and J ends, which lost 6 bases and 0 bases, there was a span of 12 bases. The CDR3 nucleotides are TGTGCCAGTAGCCGAATGACAGCCTCCTACGAGCAGTACTTC. Protein product: CASSRMTASYEQYF.

This clonotype was counted many times. The rearrangement joins TRBV9 to TRBJ2-7, with D unclear. The CDR3 sequence is 16 residues long. Trimming took 4 bases from V and 0 from J, leaving 17 bases between them. Germline lookup yields CDR1 SGDLS and CDR2 YYNGEE. CDR3: CASSPQSRANSYEQYF. CDR3 bases: TGTGCCAGCAGCCCGCAGTCTCGGGCCAACTCCTACGAGCAGTACTTC.

Only a few counts were recorded for this clonotype. The chain couples TRBV7-3 to TRBJ2-7; no clear D. V lost 3 bases and J lost 6, with 9 bases in between. Per germline, CDR1 SGHTA and CDR2 FQGTGA. This CDR3 has 12 amino acids. CDR3 DNA sequence: TGTGCCAGCAGCTTCCTGGGTTCCGAGCAGTACTTC. It specifies CASSFLGSEQYF. The entire variable domain, with the rest obtained from reference TRBV7-3 and TRBJ2-7, is as follows: GAGVSQTPSNKVTEKGKYVELRCDPISGHTALYWYRQSLGQGPEFLIYFQGTGAADDSGLPNDRFFAVRPEGSVSTLKIQRTERGDSAVYLCASSFLGSEQYFGPGTRLTVT.

This clonotype was observed many times. The V gene is TRBV4-2, the J gene TRBJ2-7, with 7 bases fitting TRBD1. This CDR3 contains 15 residues. In germline, CDR1 is LGHNA, CDR2 YNFKEQ. With 3 bases clipped from V and 2 bases from J, the junction kept 7 bases outside the gene matches. CDR3 loop: CASSHPGTVPYEQYF. Here the CDR3 DNA reads TGTGCCAGCAGCCATCCCGGGACAGTCCCCTACGAGCAGTACTTC.